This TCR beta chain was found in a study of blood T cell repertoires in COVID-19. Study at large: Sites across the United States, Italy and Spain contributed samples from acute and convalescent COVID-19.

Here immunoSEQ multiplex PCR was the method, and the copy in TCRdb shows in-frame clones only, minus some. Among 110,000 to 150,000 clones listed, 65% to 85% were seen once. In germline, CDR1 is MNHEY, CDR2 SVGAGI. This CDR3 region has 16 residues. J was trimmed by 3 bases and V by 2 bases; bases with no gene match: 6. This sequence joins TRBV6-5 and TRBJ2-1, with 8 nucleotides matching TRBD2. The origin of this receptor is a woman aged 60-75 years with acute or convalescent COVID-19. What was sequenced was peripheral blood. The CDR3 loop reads CASSYPLLADYNEQFF. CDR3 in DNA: TGTGCCAGCAGTTACCCCTTACTAGCGGACTACAATGAGCAGTTCTTC.